Following are 29 T cell receptor beta chains from one sample sequenced in a study of technical replicates of blood from several donors. Only in-frame clones appear in the TCRdb table, and some are missing; sequencing was by immunoSEQ multiplex PCR. Of tens of thousands of clones listed, around 90% are singletons. The sequencing input was T cells isolated from PBMCs. These receptors were collected from a human donor in good health.

The rearrangement links TRBV18 to TRBJ2-7; 7 bases match TRBD1. This CDR3 spans 14 amino acids. The V gene end was trimmed by 6 bases and the J gene end by 0 bases; junction bases not matched to a gene: 5. Germline CDR1 reads KGHSH; CDR2 reads LQKENI. CDR3 DNA: TGTGCCAGCTCCACAGGACAGGACTCCTACGAGCAGTACTTC. Translated: CASSTGQDSYEQYF. The full variable domain, completed using reference TRBV18 and TRBJ2-7, is NAGVMQNPRHLVRRRGQEARLRCSPMKGHSHVYWYRQLPEEGLKFMVYLQKENIIDESGMPKERFSAEFPKEGPSILRIQQVVRGDSAAYFCASSTGQDSYEQYFGPGTRLTVT.

The chain recombines TRBV5-3 with TRBJ2-7, with 8 bases lining up with TRBD1. TRBV5-3 is treated as an ORF (open reading frame) with a function not yet certain. The CDR3 contains 12 residues. V dropped 5 bases and J dropped 10; count of bases not matched to a gene: 8. CDR3 coding DNA: TGTGCCAGAAGTTCCTCGGACAGGGAACAGTACTTC. Translating gives CARSSSDREQYF.

This clone is a singleton in its sample. The chain carries TRBV7-9 and TRBJ1-1, with D perhaps TRBD1 (5 bases). The CDR3 has 12 residues. Germline CDR1 reads SEHNR; CDR2 reads FQNEAQ (reference sequence). V lost 6 bases, J lost 10 bases, and 15 bases lay in between. The CDR3 region has the DNA TGTGCCAGCAGATATACGCAGGGTAGAGCTTTCTTT. This translates into CASRYTQGRAFF.

V and J are TRBV4-3 and TRBJ1-3; 7 nucleotides align to TRBD1. Trimming at V came to 3 bases and at J to 4 bases, leaving 6 bases not matched to a gene. CDR1 and CDR2 (germline): LGHNA, YSLEER. The CDR3 loop spans 15 amino acids. The CDR3 reads CASSQMTGRGNTIYF. CDR3 sequence (DNA): TGCGCCAGCAGCCAGATGACAGGGAGGGGAAACACCATATATTTT.

This chain links TRBV7-4 with TRBJ2-7, with D uncertain. V was shortened by 6 bases and J by 3 bases, with 6 bases between the two germline ends. The CDR3 has 11 residues. Germline CDR1 reads SGHVT; CDR2 reads SQSDAQ. The CDR3 loop reads CASRSDYEQYF. The CDR3 bases are TGTGCCAGCAGATCAGACTACGAGCAGTACTTC.

V and J are TRBV25-1 and TRBJ1-3, with TRBD1 identical over 7 bases. The trim removed 3 bases at V and 2 bases at J, leaving 7 bases unmatched. Germline loops: CDR1 MGHDK, CDR2 SYGVNS. This CDR3 is built from 16 residues. The CDR3 region is CASSDHKQGTGNTIYF. The CDR3 DNA reads TGTGCCAGCAGTGATCATAAACAGGGGACTGGAAACACCATATATTTT.

The CDR3 DNA reads as TGTGCCAGCACATCCGGGACAGGGGGCGATGGCTACACCTTC. Amino acids: CASTSGTGGDGYTF. This rearrangement joins TRBV28 to TRBJ1-2, with 12 bases that match TRBD1. Germline lookup yields CDR1 MDHEN and CDR2 SYDVKM. V was pared by 7 bases and J by 6 bases, with 6 bases of the junction left unmatched. The CDR3 is made up of 14 amino acids.

The chain combines TRBV2 with TRBJ1-4, with D hard to call. This CDR3 has 13 residues. Trimming left V 7 bases short and J 3 bases short, with 9 bases between. The germline V gene has CDR1 SNHLY and CDR2 FYNNEI. CDR3 sequence (DNA): TGTGCCAGCAAGACTACCTCTAATGAAAAACTGTTTTTT. It translates to CASKTTSNEKLFF.

J is TRBJ2-7 and V is TRBV5-4; 9 bases line up with TRBD2. Germline V gives CDR1 SGHNT, CDR2 YYREEE (reference sequence). The V gene end was trimmed by 5 bases and the J gene end by 5 bases; junction bases not matched to a gene: 5. This CDR3 is built from 13 residues. The CDR3 DNA reads TGTGCCAGCAGGCCTTCTAGCGGGGACGAGCAGTACTTC. This translates into CASRPSSGDEQYF.

CDR3 nucleotides: TGCGCCAGCAGCTTGGGGACTAGCGGTTCCCACGAGCAGTACTTC. This gives the protein CASSLGTSGSHEQYF. The genes are TRBV5-1 and TRBJ2-7, with TRBD2 matching 10 bases. The CDR3 is made up of 15 amino acids. CDR1 is SGHRS and CDR2 is YFSETQ in the germline V gene. After removal of 0 bases from V and 5 bases from J, the junction contained 5 bases not matched to a gene. The whole variable domain, remainder taken from reference TRBV5-1 and TRBJ2-7, is KAGVTQTPRYLIKTRGQQVTLSCSPISGHRSVSWYQQTPGQGLQFLFEYFSETQRNKGNFPGRFSGRQFSNSRSEMNVSTLELGDSALYLCASSLGTSGSHEQYFGPGTRLTVT.

This rearrangement joins TRBV4-3 to TRBJ2-2, with a weak D call TRBD2 (6 bases). V was shortened by 0 bases and J by 4 bases, with 18 bases between the two germline ends. The CDR3 is 18 residues long. The germline V gene has CDR1 LGHNA and CDR2 YSLEER. Here the CDR3 reads CASSQDPGRGVSTGELFF. The CDR3 DNA reads TGCGCCAGCAGCCAAGATCCAGGGCGGGGAGTGTCCACCGGGGAGCTGTTTTTT.

The rearrangement joins TRBV7-2 to TRBJ2-1; 9 bases line up with TRBD2. J gave up 7 bases and V 6 bases, and 7 bases lay outside the gene matches. CDR3 length: 14 residues. Germline CDR1 and CDR2: SGHTA and FQGNSA. This CDR3 is CASSSSSGKNEQFF. The CDR3 DNA reads as TGTGCCAGCAGTAGTTCTAGCGGGAAAAATGAGCAGTTCTTC.

V and J are TRBV4-1 and TRBJ2-5; 7 bases are a match to TRBD2. The CDR3 contains 16 residues. Germline CDR1 is MGHRA and CDR2 is YSYEKL. V lost 0 bases and J lost 5; bases outside the gene matches: 9. CDR3 protein: CASSQDRAGVEETQYF. CDR3 sequence (DNA): TGCGCCAGCAGCCAAGATCGGGCGGGAGTAGAGGAGACCCAGTACTTC.

The chain couples TRBV7-2 to TRBJ1-2; D ambiguous. Germline CDR1 and CDR2: SGHTA and FQGNSA. The V gene lost 5 bases and the J gene lost 2 bases, with 12 bases spanning the gap. CDR3 length: 14 residues. This CDR3 reads CASSRQAENYGYTF. The CDR3 nucleotides are TGTGCCAGCAGCCGACAAGCTGAGAACTATGGCTACACCTTC.

The V gene is TRBV9, the J gene TRBJ2-1; 7 positions match TRBD2. Per the germline V gene, CDR1 is SGDLS and CDR2 is YYNGEE. Losses at the gene ends were 7 bases for V and 7 bases for J; bases not matched to a gene: 11. The CDR3 consists of 14 residues. The CDR3 DNA follows: TGTGCCAGCGGGGGGGACTCCTCCTGGAATGAGCAGTTCTTC. This sequence encodes CASGGDSSWNEQFF.

DNA for the CDR3: TGTGCCAGCAGTTACTCGACGGCAGGGAGGCCTGAAGCTTTCTTT. Amino acids: CASSYSTAGRPEAFF. The chain combines TRBV6-5 with TRBJ1-1; TRBD1 might be the D (5 bases). The CDR3 consists of 15 residues. Trimming cost V 0 bases and J 6 bases, with 14 bases left between them. The germline V gene encodes CDR1 MNHEY and CDR2 SVGAGI.

The rearrangement joins TRBV28 to TRBJ1-5, with 9 bases identical to TRBD1. Germline CDR1 and CDR2: MDHEN and SYDVKM. The CDR3 is 15 amino acids. The trim removed 3 bases at V and 4 bases at J, leaving 4 bases unmatched. The CDR3 region is CASSLTGGENQPQHF. The DNA for the CDR3 is TGTGCCAGCAGTTTGACAGGGGGTGAGAATCAGCCCCAGCATTTT. Variable domain in full (rest from reference TRBV28 and TRBJ1-5): DVKVTQSSRYLVKRTGEKVFLECVQDMDHENMFWYRQDPGLGLRLIYFSYDVKMKEKGDIPEGYSVSREKKERFSLILESASTNQTSMYLCASSLTGGENQPQHFGDGTRLSIL.

This CDR3 reads CASSLFGVGGTYEQYF. DNA of the CDR3: TGTGCCAGCAGCTTATTCGGGGTGGGTGGAACCTACGAGCAGTACTTC. V is TRBV7-9 and J is TRBJ2-7, with a possible D match to TRBD2 (5 bases). V lost 2 bases to trimming and J lost 2 bases, with 16 bases between them. Germline V gives CDR1 SEHNR, CDR2 FQNEAQ (reference sequence). This CDR3 is 16 amino acids long.

The CDR3 DNA reads TGTGCCAGCAGCTTACATATCCCTATTTCGACAGGGCGAGAGACCCAGTACTTC. Protein: CASSLHIPISTGRETQYF. The chain recombines TRBV11-3 with TRBJ2-5, with TRBD1 matching 7 bases. The CDR3 loop spans 18 amino acids. From germline, CDR1 is SGHNT and CDR2 YENEEA. The V gene end was trimmed by 2 bases and the J gene end by 4 bases; junction bases not matched to a gene: 16.

The rearrangement joins TRBV4-1 to TRBJ2-7; D ambiguous. The germline V gene has CDR1 MGHRA and CDR2 YSYEKL. Trimming shortened V by 2 bases and J by 0 bases, and 17 bases separated the two germline ends. CDR3 size: 17 residues. The CDR3 region has the DNA TGCGCCAGCAGCCAACTTGATGCGGCAGAGCTCTCCTACGAGCAGTACTTC. This translates into CASSQLDAAELSYEQYF.

The chain recombines TRBV27 with TRBJ1-2, with D possibly being TRBD1 (5 bases). Trimming shortened V by 2 bases and J by 1 base, and 8 bases separated the two germline ends. Looked up from germline, CDR1 is MNHEY and CDR2 is SMNVEV (reference sequence). This CDR3 has 14 residues. This CDR3 is CASSLGGGNYGYTF. Written as DNA, the CDR3 is TGTGCCAGCAGTTTAGGGGGGGGTAACTATGGCTACACCTTC.

This chain joins TRBV6-5 and TRBJ2-7, with D possibly matching TRBD2 (6 bases). Trimming took off 8 bases at V and 1 base at J, with 9 bases between the two ends. The CDR3 is made up of 12 amino acids. Per the germline V gene, CDR1 is MNHEY and CDR2 is SVGAGI. This chain's CDR3 is CASGTASYEQYF. CDR3 DNA sequence: TGTGCCAGCGGGACTGCTTCCTACGAGCAGTACTTC.

The genes are TRBV27 and TRBJ2-7; D unclear. Germline V gene lookup returns CDR1 MNHEY and CDR2 SMNVEV (reference sequence). The V and J ends lost 1 base and 1 base respectively, with 14 bases between them. There are 16 residues in the CDR3. CDR3 amino acids: CASSLYPDRASYEQYF. The CDR3 bases are TGTGCCAGCAGTTTATACCCCGACCGAGCGTCCTACGAGCAGTACTTC.

V is TRBV25-1 and J is TRBJ2-3; TRBD2 agrees at 10 bases. V gave up 2 bases and J gave up 2 bases; unmatched junction bases: 10. CDR3 length: 18 residues. The germline V gene encodes CDR1 MGHDK and CDR2 SYGVNS. The DNA of the CDR3 is TGTGCCAGCAGTGAAGAACAGCGGGAGGGAGTATACACAGATACGCAGTATTTT. This codes for CASSEEQREGVYTDTQYF.

V is TRBV7-2 and J is TRBJ2-2; 7 bases fit TRBD1. V lost 4 bases to trimming and J lost 0 bases; unmatched junction nucleotides: 11. The CDR3 contains 18 residues. CDR1 is SGHTA, CDR2 FQGNSA, per germline. The CDR3 is CASSSPVAGTANTGELFF. The CDR3 DNA is TGTGCCAGCAGCTCCCCGGTTGCAGGGACAGCGAACACCGGGGAGCTGTTTTTT.

The DNA for the CDR3 is TGCGCCAGCAGCCAAGTTACCGGGACTAGCGGACCGGAGCAGTTCTTC. Amino acids: CASSQVTGTSGPEQFF. The V call is TRBV4-1, the J call TRBJ2-1; 11 bases are shared with TRBD2. Germline V CDR1 and CDR2: MGHRA, YSYEKL. J gave up 10 bases and V 1 base, and 9 bases lay outside the gene matches. CDR3 length equals 16 residues.

V and J are TRBV6-6 and TRBJ1-1; the match to TRBD1 covers 7 bases. CDR1 is MNHNY and CDR2 is SVGAGI in the germline V gene (reference sequence). V lost 6 bases, J lost 6 bases, and 7 bases stayed unmatched. The CDR3 consists of 13 residues. Written as DNA, the CDR3 is TGTGCCAGCAGCCGGGAGACAGGGTCTGAAGCTTTCTTT. It codes for CASSRETGSEAFF.

The chain joins TRBV7-3 to TRBJ2-5, with D maybe TRBD1 (5 bases). Trimming took off 2 bases at V and 4 bases at J, with 8 bases between the two ends. Germline CDR1 is SGHTA and CDR2 is FQGTGA. The CDR3 sequence is 13 residues long. CDR3 sequence reads: CASSLYQGETQYF. The CDR3 DNA follows: TGTGCCAGCAGCTTATATCAGGGAGAGACCCAGTACTTC.

This chain links TRBV28 with TRBJ2-5; D is unclear. Trimming cost V 8 bases and J 2 bases, with 12 bases left between them. The CDR3 consists of 13 residues. CDR1 and CDR2 from the germline V gene are MDHEN and SYDVKM. CDR3 bases: TGTGCCAGCCGAGGCGACGGGCAAGAGACCCAGTACTTC. This gives the protein CASRGDGQETQYF.